This TCR beta chain was captured in a study of persistence of HIV-infected CD4 T cells. The stimulus was lysate of CMV-infected fibroblasts, 9 to 10 ug/mL. Memory cells lacking CD40L and CD69 with high CD45RO were sorted. The immunoSEQ assay was version 4, run in survey mode. Libraries were prepared by immunoSEQ multiplex PCR; TCRdb keeps only in-frame clonotypes and omits some of them. The data hold roughly 34,000 clones, with 82% observed a single time. For this clone: The antigen is unknown.

Germline CDR1 MNHEY, CDR2 SMNVEV (reference sequence). After removal of 4 bases from V and 3 bases from J, the junction contained 8 bases not matched to a gene. The CDR3 is 16 residues long. This chain links TRBV27 with TRBJ2-7, with 11 bases that match TRBD2. The input for sequencing was CD4+ T cells sorted from PBMCs after roughly 18-hour stimulation, taken from a patient who received antiretroviral therapy. This sequence originates from an adult man with HIV who was CMV-seropositive. The CDR3 protein is CASSWSITSGGYEQYF. DNA for the CDR3: TGTGCCAGCAGTTGGAGTATTACTAGCGGGGGCTACGAGCAGTACTTC.